This entry lists 24 T cell receptor beta chains sequenced from one sample in a study of PD-1 blockade in classical Hodgkin lymphoma. Generated by immunoSEQ multiplex PCR, the TCRdb table keeps only in-frame clones and is missing some. The data show some 70,000 clones, 93% seen once. Time point given: newly diagnosed, previously untreated cHL patient sample. The sample taken for sequencing was peripheral blood mononuclear cells (PBMCs). The receptors shown here come from a human donor with classical Hodgkin lymphoma.

The V gene is TRBV7-9, the J gene TRBJ1-5; D may be TRBD1 (6 bases). This CDR3 is 15 amino acids long. V was cut by 2 bases and J by 3 bases, with 11 bases left in between. Per the germline V gene, CDR1 is SEHNR and CDR2 is FQNEAQ (reference sequence). In nucleotides, the CDR3 is TGTGCCAGCAGCTTAAATGACAGGCCCAATCAGCCCCAGCATTTT. Translation: CASSLNDRPNQPQHF.

The J gene is TRBJ2-3, the V gene TRBV7-2; perhaps TRBD2 as D (6 bases). Trimming shortened V by 1 base and J by 1 base, and 12 bases separated the two germline ends. The CDR3 totals 16 residues. Germline V gene sequence: CDR1 SGHTA, CDR2 FQGNSA. CDR3 DNA sequence: TGTGCCAGCAGCTTAGTTGGTCCTAGCGGCACAGATACGCAGTATTTT. It codes for CASSLVGPSGTDTQYF.

The V gene is TRBV10-3, the J gene TRBJ2-7; 8 bases are shared with TRBD1. Germline loops: CDR1 ENHRY, CDR2 SYGVKD. Trimming removed 3 bases from V and 2 bases from J; junction bases left unmatched: 9. The length of the CDR3 is 16 residues. In nucleotides, the CDR3 is TGTGCCATCAGTGACTTCACCGGGACAGGACCCTACGAGCAGTACTTC. It specifies CAISDFTGTGPYEQYF.

The chain uses TRBV30 and TRBJ1-2; maybe TRBD1 (5 bases). Germline values: CDR1 GTSNPN, CDR2 SVGIG (reference sequence). The V end lost 3 bases, the J end lost 4 bases, and 12 bases lay between the germline ends. There are 13 residues in the CDR3. The CDR3 DNA is TGTGCCTGGAGCAAGACAGCACTCTATGGCTACACCTTC. As protein: CAWSKTALYGYTF.

V is TRBV27 and J is TRBJ2-2; 7 bases align to TRBD2. The CDR3 sequence is 14 residues long. Germline V gene data show CDR1 as MNHEY and CDR2 as SMNVEV (reference sequence). With V trimmed by 5 bases and J by 5 bases, 5 bases remained unmatched. The CDR3 loop is CASSREGGTGELFF. CDR3 sequence (DNA): TGTGCCAGCAGTAGGGAGGGAGGGACCGGGGAGCTGTTTTTT.

The chain is built from TRBV15 and TRBJ2-7, with 10 bases fitting TRBD2. The germline V gene has CDR1 LNHNV and CDR2 YYDKDF (reference sequence). The V gene end was trimmed by 5 bases and the J gene end by 3 bases; junction bases not matched to a gene: 16. The CDR3 is 18 residues long. Written as DNA, the CDR3 is TGTGCCACCAGCTTTCTAGCGGGAGAGCCCTCTGAACGCTACGAGCAGTACTTC. Its translation: CATSFLAGEPSERYEQYF.

V gene TRBV7-2 combines with J gene TRBJ1-2; weak D call: TRBD1 (5 bases). V was cut by 7 bases and J by 2 bases, with 17 bases left in between. This CDR3 spans 15 amino acids. Germline V CDR1 and CDR2: SGHTA, FQGNSA. CDR3: CASTQAGTGNYGYTF. DNA of the CDR3: TGTGCCAGCACCCAAGCCGGGACGGGCAACTATGGCTACACCTTC.

The chain joins TRBV5-1 to TRBJ2-1; D unclear. Germline CDR1 SGHRS, CDR2 YFSETQ. The CDR3 spans 12 residues. V gave up 1 base and J gave up 10 bases, with 9 bases separating them. The CDR3 loop reads CASSLIREEQFF. In DNA form, the CDR3 reads TGCGCCAGCAGCTTGATAAGGGAAGAGCAGTTCTTC.

The genes are TRBV5-1 and TRBJ1-3; D unresolved. This CDR3 comprises 17 residues. Germline CDR1 reads SGHRS; CDR2 reads YFSETQ. V dropped 0 bases and J dropped 2 bases, with 15 bases sitting between them. CDR3 amino acids: CASSLGLKEGTGNTIYF. As DNA, the CDR3 is TGCGCCAGCAGCTTGGGACTTAAGGAGGGTACTGGAAACACCATATATTTT.

The CDR3 is CASSPNGRRDSGELFF. The CDR3 DNA reads TGTGCCAGCTCACCAAACGGACGGCGGGACAGCGGGGAGCTGTTTTTT. The rearrangement joins TRBV18 to TRBJ2-2, with TRBD1 as a possible D gene (7 bases). The V end was cut by 2 bases, the J end by 7 bases, with 17 bases between. Germline assignment: CDR1 KGHSH and CDR2 LQKENI. The CDR3 sequence is 16 residues long. The full variable domain, completed using reference TRBV18 and TRBJ2-2, is NAGVMQNPRHLVRRRGQEARLRCSPMKGHSHVYWYRQLPEEGLKFMVYLQKENIIDESGMPKERFSAEFPKEGPSILRIQQVVRGDSAAYFCASSPNGRRDSGELFFGEGSRLTVL.

The chain recombines TRBV15 with TRBJ2-5; maybe TRBD2 (5 bases). Germline CDR1 reads LNHNV; CDR2 reads YYDKDF (reference sequence). This CDR3 region has 13 residues. Trimming removed 0 bases from V and 7 bases from J, with 9 bases in between. CDR3 in amino acids: CATSRETAGTQYF. CDR3 nucleotides: TGTGCCACCAGCAGAGAGACGGCGGGGACCCAGTACTTC.

The chain links TRBV2 to TRBJ2-1, with D uncertain. Germline-derived CDR1 and CDR2 are SNHLY and FYNNEI. Trimming cost V 9 bases and J 5 bases, with 14 bases left between them. The CDR3 spans 13 residues. DNA of the CDR3: TGTGCCAGTTCGTCCCTGCAAGACAATGAGCAGTTCTTC. As protein: CASSSLQDNEQFF.

The rearrangement joins TRBV5-8 to TRBJ2-5; TRBD2 agrees at 8 bases. CDR1 and CDR2 from the germline V gene are SGHTS and YDEGEE. There are 14 residues in the CDR3. Trimming cost V 4 bases and J 2 bases; bases outside gene matches: 4. The CDR3 reads CASSALAGQETQYF. The CDR3 DNA follows: TGTGCCAGCAGCGCTCTAGCGGGTCAAGAGACCCAGTACTTC. Filled out from reference TRBV5-8 and TRBJ2-5, the complete variable domain reads EAGVTQSPTHLIKTRGQQATLRCSPISGHTSVYWYQQALGLGLQFLLWYDEGEERNRGNFPPRFSGRQFPNYSSELNVNALELEDSALYLCASSALAGQETQYFGPGTRLLVL.

This chain links TRBV18 with TRBJ2-3; 10 bases map to TRBD2. The germline gives CDR1 KGHSH, CDR2 LQKENI. The ends lost 7 bases at V and 2 bases at J; junction bases unmatched: 9. CDR3 length: 16 residues. As DNA, the CDR3 is TGTGCCAGCTTTATGCTAGCGGGGGCCTACACAGATACGCAGTATTTT. This sequence encodes CASFMLAGAYTDTQYF.

V is TRBV9 and J is TRBJ1-6, with D maybe TRBD1 (6 bases). Germline V gives CDR1 SGDLS, CDR2 YYNGEE. Trimming shortened V by 3 bases and J by 10 bases, and 17 bases separated the two germline ends. This CDR3 comprises 15 residues. The CDR3 DNA reads TGTGCCAGCAGCGGGGAACAGGGAGTATGGTCACCCCTCCACTTT. This codes for CASSGEQGVWSPLHF.

The V and J genes are TRBV7-2 and TRBJ2-7; D gene unclear. The germline V gene encodes CDR1 SGHTA and CDR2 FQGNSA. The V end was cut by 1 base, the J end by 6 bases, with 16 bases between. The CDR3 consists of 15 residues. The CDR3 coding sequence is TGTGCCAGCAGCTTAGTTCCGAACATGGGAACCGAGCAGTACTTC. It specifies CASSLVPNMGTEQYF.

The chain carries TRBV5-4 and TRBJ2-7; 8 bases are a match to TRBD2. The CDR3 contains 14 residues. J lost 3 bases, V lost 0 bases, and 2 bases had no gene match. The germline V gene has CDR1 SGHNT and CDR2 YYREEE (reference sequence). The CDR3 loop is CASSLESGGYEQYF. CDR3 DNA: TGTGCCAGCAGCTTGGAAAGCGGGGGCTACGAGCAGTACTTC. The complete variable domain, with remaining parts taken from reference TRBV5-4 and TRBJ2-7, reads ETGVTQSPTHLIKTRGQQVTLRCSSQSGHNTVSWYQQALGQGPQFIFQYYREEENGRGNFPPRFSGLQFPNYSSELNVNALELDDSALYLCASSLESGGYEQYFGPGTRLTVT.

The gene calls are TRBV19 and TRBJ2-1; 8 bases map to TRBD2. The CDR3 extends over 18 amino acids. V shed 2 bases, J shed 3 bases, and the junction held 12 bases outside the gene matches. CDR1 is LNHDA, CDR2 SQIVND, per germline (reference sequence). CDR3 DNA sequence: TGTGCCAGTAGTATATGGGGCCTACTAGCGGTCAACTACAATGAGCAGTTCTTC. It is translated as CASSIWGLLAVNYNEQFF. Using reference TRBV19 and TRBJ2-1 for the parts outside the CDR3, the full variable domain is DGGITQSPKYLFRKEGQNVTLSCEQNLNHDAMYWYRQDPGQGLRLIYYSQIVNDFQKGDIAEGYSVSREKKESFPLTVTSAQKNPTAFYLCASSIWGLLAVNYNEQFFGPGTRLTVL.

The V gene is TRBV5-1, the J gene TRBJ2-1, with TRBD2 identical over 8 bases. This CDR3 is 16 amino acids long. Trimming at V came to 4 bases and at J to 7 bases, leaving 13 bases not matched to a gene. Germline loops: CDR1 SGHRS, CDR2 YFSETQ. CDR3 protein: CASSGNSGEARNEQFF. CDR3 in DNA: TGCGCCAGCAGCGGAAATAGCGGGGAGGCAAGGAATGAGCAGTTCTTC.

This chain joins TRBV5-1 and TRBJ1-2, with 9 bases matching TRBD1. CDR1 and CDR2 (germline): SGHRS, YFSETQ. The length of the CDR3 is 16 residues. V was clipped by 0 bases and J by 10 bases; unmatched bases: 13. The CDR3 reads CASSLASGTGNTVYTF. CDR3 sequence (DNA): TGCGCCAGCAGCTTGGCGTCCGGGACAGGGAATACAGTCTACACCTTC.

A word on this clone: This specimen includes other DNA sequences encoding the same CDR3. V usage is TRBV2 and J usage is TRBJ1-4, with D maybe TRBD1 (6 bases). From germline, CDR1 is SNHLY and CDR2 FYNNEI. This CDR3 is built from 14 residues. Trimming took 7 bases from V and 5 from J, leaving 14 bases between them. The CDR3 here is CASTGSGVNEKLFF. As DNA, the CDR3 is TGTGCCAGCACTGGGTCAGGGGTGAATGAAAAACTGTTTTTT. Filled out from reference TRBV2 and TRBJ1-4, the complete variable domain reads EPEVTQTPSHQVTQMGQEVILRCVPISNHLYFYWYRQILGQKVEFLVSFYNNEISEKSEIFDDQFSVERPDGSNFTLKIRSTKLEDSAMYFCASTGSGVNEKLFFGSGTQLSVL.

This clone occurred a few times. The V gene is TRBV5-8, the J gene TRBJ1-2; D gene uncertain. V was pared by 0 bases and J by 5 bases, with 11 bases between. The germline V gene has CDR1 SGHTS and CDR2 YDEGEE. The CDR3 is made up of 14 amino acids. The CDR3 DNA reads TGTGCCAGCAGCTTGGGCCAGGAGGGTTATGGCTACACCTTC. It translates to CASSLGQEGYGYTF.

This clone was seen once. V and J are TRBV4-1 and TRBJ2-1, with D possibly TRBD1 on 5 matching bases. Germline CDR1 is MGHRA and CDR2 is YSYEKL. The V gene lost 7 bases and the J gene lost 3 bases, with 16 bases spanning the gap. This CDR3 spans 15 amino acids. The CDR3 region has the DNA TGCGCCAGCACCGGTACCTCGCAGGGCTACAATGAGCAGTTCTTC. This codes for CASTGTSQGYNEQFF.

The chain combines TRBV15 with TRBJ2-2; D is tentatively TRBD1 or TRBD2 (5 bases each). CDR1 and CDR2 from the germline V gene are LNHNV and YYDKDF (reference sequence). Trimming shortened V by 4 bases and J by 1 base, and 10 bases separated the two germline ends. The CDR3 has 15 residues. The CDR3 region is CATSTEGLNTGELFF. The CDR3 DNA reads as TGTGCCACCAGCACCGAGGGGCTGAACACCGGGGAGCTGTTTTTT.